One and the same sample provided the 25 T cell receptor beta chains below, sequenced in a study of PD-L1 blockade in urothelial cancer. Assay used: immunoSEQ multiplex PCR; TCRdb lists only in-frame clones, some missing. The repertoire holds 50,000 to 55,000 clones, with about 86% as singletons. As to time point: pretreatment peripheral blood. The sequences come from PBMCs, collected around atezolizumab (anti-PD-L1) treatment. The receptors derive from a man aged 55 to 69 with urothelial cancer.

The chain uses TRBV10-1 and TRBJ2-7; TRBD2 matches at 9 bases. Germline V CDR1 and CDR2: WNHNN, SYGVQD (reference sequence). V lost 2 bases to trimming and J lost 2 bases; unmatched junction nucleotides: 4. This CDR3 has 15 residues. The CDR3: CASSEASGVTYEQYF. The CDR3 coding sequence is TGCGCCAGCAGTGAGGCTAGCGGGGTAACCTACGAGCAGTACTTC.

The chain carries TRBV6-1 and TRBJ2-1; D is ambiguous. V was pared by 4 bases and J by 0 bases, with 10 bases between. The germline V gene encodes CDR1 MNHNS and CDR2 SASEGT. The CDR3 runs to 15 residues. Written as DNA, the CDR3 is TGTGCCAGCAGTGGACTTGTGAGCTCCTACAATGAGCAGTTCTTC. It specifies CASSGLVSSYNEQFF.

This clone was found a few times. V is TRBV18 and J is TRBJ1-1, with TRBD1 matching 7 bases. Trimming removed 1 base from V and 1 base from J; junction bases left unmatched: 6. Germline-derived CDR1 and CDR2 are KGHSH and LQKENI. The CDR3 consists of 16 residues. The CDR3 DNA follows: TGTGCCAGCTCACCACTTTCAGGGGGAACGAACACTGAAGCTTTCTTT. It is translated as CASSPLSGGTNTEAFF. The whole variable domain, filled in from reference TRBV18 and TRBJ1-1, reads NAGVMQNPRHLVRRRGQEARLRCSPMKGHSHVYWYRQLPEEGLKFMVYLQKENIIDESGMPKERFSAEFPKEGPSILRIQQVVRGDSAAYFCASSPLSGGTNTEAFFGQGTRLTVV.

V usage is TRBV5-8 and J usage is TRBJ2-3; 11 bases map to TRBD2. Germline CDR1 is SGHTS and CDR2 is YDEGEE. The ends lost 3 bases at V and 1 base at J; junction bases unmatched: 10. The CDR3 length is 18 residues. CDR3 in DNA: TGTGCCAGCAGCTCCCAGACTAGCGGGATACACGGCACAGATACGCAGTATTTT. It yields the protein CASSSQTSGIHGTDTQYF.

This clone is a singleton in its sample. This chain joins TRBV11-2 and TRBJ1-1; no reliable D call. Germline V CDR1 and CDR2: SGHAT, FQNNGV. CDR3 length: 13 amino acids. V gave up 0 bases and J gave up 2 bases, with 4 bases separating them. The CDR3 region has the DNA TGTGCCAGCAGCTTAGACAGAAACACTGAAGCTTTCTTT. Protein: CASSLDRNTEAFF.

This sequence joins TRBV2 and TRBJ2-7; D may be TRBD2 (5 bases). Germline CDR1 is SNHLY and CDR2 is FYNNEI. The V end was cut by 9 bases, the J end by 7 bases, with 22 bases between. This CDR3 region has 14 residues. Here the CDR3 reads CARNRLEGSREQYF. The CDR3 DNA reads TGTGCCAGGAATCGACTTGAGGGTAGTCGTGAGCAGTACTTC.

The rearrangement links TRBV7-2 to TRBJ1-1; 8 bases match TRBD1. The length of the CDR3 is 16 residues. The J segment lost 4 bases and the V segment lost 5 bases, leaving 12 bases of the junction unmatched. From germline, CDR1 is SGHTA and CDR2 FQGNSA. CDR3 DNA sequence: TGTGCCAGCAGCCTAAAACGACAGGGGTCGGGCACTGAAGCTTTCTTT. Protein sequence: CASSLKRQGSGTEAFF.

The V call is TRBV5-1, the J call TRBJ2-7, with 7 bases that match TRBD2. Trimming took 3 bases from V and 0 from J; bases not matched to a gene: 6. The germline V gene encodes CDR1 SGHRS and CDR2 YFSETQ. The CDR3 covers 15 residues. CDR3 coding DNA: TGCGCCAGCAGCTCGGAAGCGGGGTACTCCTACGAGCAGTACTTC. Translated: CASSSEAGYSYEQYF.

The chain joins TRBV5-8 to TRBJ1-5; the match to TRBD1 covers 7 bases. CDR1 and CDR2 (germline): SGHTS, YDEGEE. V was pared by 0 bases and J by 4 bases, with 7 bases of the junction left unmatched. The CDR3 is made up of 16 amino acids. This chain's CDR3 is CASSLEMGQPNQPQHF. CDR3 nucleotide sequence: TGTGCCAGCAGCTTGGAGATGGGACAGCCAAATCAGCCCCAGCATTTT.

CDR3 sequence (DNA): TGCGCCAGCAGCCAAGAGAGTAGCGGGAGGGCGGTCGGGGAGCTGTTTTTT. Its protein is CASSQESSGRAVGELFF. The J gene is TRBJ2-2, the V gene TRBV4-1; 11 positions match TRBD2. The V and J ends lost 0 bases and 7 bases, in that order; junction bases with no gene match: 7. The CDR3 length is 17 residues. Germline-derived CDR1 and CDR2 are MGHRA and YSYEKL.

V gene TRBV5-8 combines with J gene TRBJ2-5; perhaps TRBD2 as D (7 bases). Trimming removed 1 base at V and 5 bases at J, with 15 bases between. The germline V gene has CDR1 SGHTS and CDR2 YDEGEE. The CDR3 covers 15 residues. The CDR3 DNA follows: TGTGCCAGCAGCTTGACACGGGGGGCCGGGGAGACCCAGTACTTC. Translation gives CASSLTRGAGETQYF.

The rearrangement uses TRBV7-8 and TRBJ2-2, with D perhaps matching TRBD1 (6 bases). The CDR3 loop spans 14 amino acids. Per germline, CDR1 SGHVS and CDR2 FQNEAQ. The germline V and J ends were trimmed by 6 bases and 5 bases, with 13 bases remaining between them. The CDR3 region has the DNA TGTGCCAGCAGTTCGAGGGGGTGGACCGGGGAGCTGTTTTTT. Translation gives CASSSRGWTGELFF. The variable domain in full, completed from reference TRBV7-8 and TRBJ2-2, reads GAGVSQSPRYKVAKRGQDVALRCDPISGHVSLFWYQQALGQGPEFLTYFQNEAQLDKSGLPSDRFFAERPEGSVSTLKIQRTQQEDSAVYLCASSSRGWTGELFFGEGSRLTVL.

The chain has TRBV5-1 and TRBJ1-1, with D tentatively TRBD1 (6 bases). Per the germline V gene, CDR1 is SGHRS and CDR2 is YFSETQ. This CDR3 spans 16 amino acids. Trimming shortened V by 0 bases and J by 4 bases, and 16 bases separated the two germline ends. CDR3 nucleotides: TGCGCCAGCAGCTTGGCCGACAGGCGTGTCACCACTGAAGCTTTCTTT. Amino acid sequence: CASSLADRRVTTEAFF.

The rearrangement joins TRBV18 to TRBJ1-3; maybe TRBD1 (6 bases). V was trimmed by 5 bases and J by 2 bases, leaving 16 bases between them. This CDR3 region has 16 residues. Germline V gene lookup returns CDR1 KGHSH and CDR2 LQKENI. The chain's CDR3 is CASSATHGGPGNTIYF. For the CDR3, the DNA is TGTGCCAGCTCAGCAACCCACGGGGGGCCTGGAAACACCATATATTTT.

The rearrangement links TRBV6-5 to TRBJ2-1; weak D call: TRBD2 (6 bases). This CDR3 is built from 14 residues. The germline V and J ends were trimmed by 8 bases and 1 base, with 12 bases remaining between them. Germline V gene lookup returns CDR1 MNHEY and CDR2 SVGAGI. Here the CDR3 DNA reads TGTGCCAGCGGCCGTCGGGAGTCCTACAATGAGCAGTTCTTC. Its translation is CASGRRESYNEQFF.

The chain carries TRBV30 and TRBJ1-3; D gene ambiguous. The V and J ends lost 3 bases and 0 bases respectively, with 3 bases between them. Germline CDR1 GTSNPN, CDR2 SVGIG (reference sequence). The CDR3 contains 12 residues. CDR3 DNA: TGTGCCTGGAGCCACTCTGGAAACACCATATATTTT. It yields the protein CAWSHSGNTIYF. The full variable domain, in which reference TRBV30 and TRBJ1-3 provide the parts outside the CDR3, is SQTIHQWPATLVQPVGSPLSLECTVEGTSNPNLYWYRQAAGRGLQLLFYSVGIGQISSEVPQNLSASRPQDRQFILSSKKLLLSDSGFYLCAWSHSGNTIYFGEGSWLTVV.

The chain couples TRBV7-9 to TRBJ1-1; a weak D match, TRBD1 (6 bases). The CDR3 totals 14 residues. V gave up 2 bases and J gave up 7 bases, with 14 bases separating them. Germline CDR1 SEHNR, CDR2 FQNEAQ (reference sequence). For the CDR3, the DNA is TGTGCCAGCAGCTTAAGGGACACGGATCTTGAAGCTTTCTTT. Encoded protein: CASSLRDTDLEAFF. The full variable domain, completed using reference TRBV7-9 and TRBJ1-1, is DTGVSQNPRHKITKRGQNVTFRCDPISEHNRLYWYRQTLGQGPEFLTYFQNEAQLEKSRLLSDRFSAERPKGSFSTLEIQRTEQGDSAMYLCASSLRDTDLEAFFGQGTRLTVV.

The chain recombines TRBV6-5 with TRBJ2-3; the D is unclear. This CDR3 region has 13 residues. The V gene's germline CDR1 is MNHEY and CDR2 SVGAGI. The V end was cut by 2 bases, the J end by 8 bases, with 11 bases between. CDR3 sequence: CASSYPGLGTQYF. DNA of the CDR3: TGTGCCAGCAGTTACCCGGGTTTAGGTACGCAGTATTTT.

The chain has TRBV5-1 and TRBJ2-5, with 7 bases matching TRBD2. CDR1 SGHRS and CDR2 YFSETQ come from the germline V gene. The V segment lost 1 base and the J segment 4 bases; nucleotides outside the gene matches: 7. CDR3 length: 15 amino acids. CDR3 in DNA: TGCGCCAGCAGCTTGACGGGACTAATGGCAGAGACCCAGTACTTC. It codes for CASSLTGLMAETQYF.

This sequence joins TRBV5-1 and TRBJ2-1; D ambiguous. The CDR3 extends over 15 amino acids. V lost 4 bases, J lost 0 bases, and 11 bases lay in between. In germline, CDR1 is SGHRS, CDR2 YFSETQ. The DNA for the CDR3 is TGCGCCAGCAGCCCCGCGTATAGCTCCTACAATGAGCAGTTCTTC. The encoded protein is CASSPAYSSYNEQFF.

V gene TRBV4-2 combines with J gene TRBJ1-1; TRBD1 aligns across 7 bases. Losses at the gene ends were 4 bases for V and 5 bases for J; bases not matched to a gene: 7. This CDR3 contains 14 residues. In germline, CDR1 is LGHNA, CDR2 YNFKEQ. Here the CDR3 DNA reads TGTGCCAGCAGCCGACAGGGAGAGGGGACTGAAGCTTTCTTT. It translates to CASSRQGEGTEAFF.

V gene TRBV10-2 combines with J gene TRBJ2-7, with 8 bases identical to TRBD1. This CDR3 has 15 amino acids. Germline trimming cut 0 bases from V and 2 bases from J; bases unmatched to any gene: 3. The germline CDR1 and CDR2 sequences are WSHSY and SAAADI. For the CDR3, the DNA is TGCGCCAGCAGTGAGTCAGGACAGGGACCCTACGAGCAGTACTTC. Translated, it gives CASSESGQGPYEQYF.

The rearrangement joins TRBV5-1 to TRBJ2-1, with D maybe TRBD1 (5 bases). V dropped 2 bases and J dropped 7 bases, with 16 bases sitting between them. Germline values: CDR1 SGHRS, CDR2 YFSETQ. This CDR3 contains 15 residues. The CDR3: CASSLGESFGNEQFF. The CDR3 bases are TGCGCCAGCAGCTTAGGGGAATCCTTCGGGAATGAGCAGTTCTTC.

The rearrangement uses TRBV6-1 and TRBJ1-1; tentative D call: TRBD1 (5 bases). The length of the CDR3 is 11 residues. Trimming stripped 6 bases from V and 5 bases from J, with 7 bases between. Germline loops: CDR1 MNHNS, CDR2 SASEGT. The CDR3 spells CASSGGTEAFF. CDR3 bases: TGTGCCAGCAGCGGGGGGACTGAAGCTTTCTTT.

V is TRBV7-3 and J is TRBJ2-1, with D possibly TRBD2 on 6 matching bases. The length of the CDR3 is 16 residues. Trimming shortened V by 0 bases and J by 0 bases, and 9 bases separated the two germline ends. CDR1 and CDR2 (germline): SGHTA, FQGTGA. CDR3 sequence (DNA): TGTGCCAGCAGCTTAACCGGGACTCCCTCCTACAATGAGCAGTTCTTC. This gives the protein CASSLTGTPSYNEQFF.